Shown below are 17 T cell receptor beta chains from a single sample sequenced in a study of blood T cell repertoires in COVID-19. Sequenced by immunoSEQ multiplex PCR; TCRdb stores in-frame clones only, minus some. The sample carries 200,000 or so clones, 70% to 90% recorded once. What was sequenced was PBMCs or T cells enriched from blood (not recorded which). Receptors originate from a woman in her forties with acute COVID-19.

This chain links TRBV19 with TRBJ1-5; 7 bases are a match to TRBD1. Germline V gene data show CDR1 as LNHDA and CDR2 as SQIVND (reference sequence). Trimming at V came to 10 bases and at J to 7 bases, leaving 10 bases not matched to a gene. This CDR3 contains 13 residues. Here the CDR3 reads CATSEGARQPQHF. The DNA of the CDR3 is TGTGCCACATCGGAGGGGGCTAGGCAGCCCCAGCATTTT.

J is TRBJ2-2 and V is TRBV9, with 10 bases fitting TRBD2. The CDR3 sequence is 16 residues long. The V and J ends lost 1 base and 3 bases, in that order; junction bases with no gene match: 3. Germline V gene sequence: CDR1 SGDLS, CDR2 YYNGEE. CDR3 sequence (DNA): TGTGCCAGCAGCGTACTAGCGGGGGCCTACACCGGGGAGCTGTTTTTT. Translating gives CASSVLAGAYTGELFF.

V and J are TRBV5-1 and TRBJ1-4; TRBD1 matches at 7 bases. The germline gives CDR1 SGHRS, CDR2 YFSETQ. V was clipped by 4 bases and J by 8 bases; unmatched bases: 20. The CDR3 runs 18 residues. The CDR3 coding sequence is TGCGCCAGCAGCCAAATATCACCGGGAATACAGGGGCTGGAAAAACTGTTTTTT. Amino acids: CASSQISPGIQGLEKLFF.

By proportion, this clone is medium-sized (0.01 to 0.1%). The V gene is TRBV6-2 or TRBV6-3, the J gene TRBJ2-7, with D possibly being TRBD2 (5 bases). The CDR3 has 15 amino acids. Looked up from germline, CDR1 is MNHEY and CDR2 is SVGEGT. Trimming took 3 bases from V and 2 from J, leaving 14 bases between them. CDR3 amino acids: CASSYPPDSAYEQYV. CDR3 in DNA: TGTGCCAGCAGTTATCCCCCGGATAGCGCCTACGAGCAGTACGTC.

This sequence joins TRBV5-5 and TRBJ1-2; 8 positions match TRBD1. V lost 3 bases and J lost 5; bases outside the gene matches: 6. CDR3 size: 14 residues. CDR1 and CDR2 from the germline V gene are SGHKS and YYEKEE (reference sequence). CDR3 protein: CASSWTGNRYGYTF. The CDR3 DNA sequence: TGTGCCAGCAGCTGGACAGGGAATAGGTATGGCTACACCTTC. Full variable domain (rest looked up from reference TRBV5-5 and TRBJ1-2): DAGVTQSPTHLIKTRGQQVTLRCSPISGHKSVSWYQQVLGQGPQFIFQYYEKEERGRGNFPDRFSARQFPNYSSELNVNALLLGDSALYLCASSWTGNRYGYTFGSGTRLTVV.

The chain couples TRBV7-2 to TRBJ1-1; D is undetermined. The CDR3 length is 12 residues. CDR1 SGHTA and CDR2 FQGNSA come from the germline V gene. The germline V and J ends were trimmed by 3 bases and 5 bases, with 7 bases remaining between them. The CDR3 DNA reads TGTGCCAGCAGCTTCGCGTTTACTGAAGCTTTCTTT. Translation gives CASSFAFTEAFF.

The chain has TRBV5-1 and TRBJ1-2; 10 bases match TRBD1. J was trimmed by 8 bases and V by 4 bases; bases with no gene match: 5. Germline V CDR1 and CDR2: SGHRS, YFSETQ. The CDR3 spans 13 residues. The CDR3, as DNA: TGCGCCAGCAGCCACGGACAGGGGGGCGGCTACACCTTC. Protein: CASSHGQGGGYTF.

This sequence joins TRBV12-3 or TRBV12-4 and TRBJ2-1; tentatively, D is TRBD2 (5 bases). Trimming took off 7 bases at V and 4 bases at J, with 11 bases between the two ends. The CDR3 is 13 amino acids. The CDR3 here is CASNKLEYNEQFF. The CDR3 DNA reads TGTGCCAGCAACAAACTAGAGTACAATGAGCAGTTCTTC.

The chain's CDR3 is CASSLNPGLAGVLTGELFF. The DNA for the CDR3 is TGTGCCAGCAGCTTAAACCCCGGACTAGCGGGCGTTCTGACCGGGGAGCTGTTTTTT. The chain has TRBV7-3 and TRBJ2-2; the match to TRBD2 covers 11 bases. The CDR3 is 19 amino acids. Germline CDR1 is SGHTA and CDR2 is FQGTGA. V lost 1 base to trimming and J lost 5 bases; unmatched junction nucleotides: 12.

The chain employs TRBV5-4 and TRBJ1-2; no clear D. The length of the CDR3 is 14 residues. V was clipped by 3 bases and J by 5 bases, with 14 bases between them. The V gene's germline CDR1 is SGHNT and CDR2 YYREEE (reference sequence). This chain's CDR3 is CASSSGVGHYGYTF. The CDR3 coding sequence is TGTGCCAGCAGCTCGGGAGTCGGGCATTATGGCTACACCTTC.

The CDR3 bases are TGTGCCAGTAGTATAGGACTGAAGGAAAAACTGTTTTTT. Its translation is CASSIGLKEKLFF. This sequence joins TRBV19 and TRBJ1-4; no clear D. CDR3 length equals 13 residues. The germline gives CDR1 LNHDA, CDR2 SQIVND (reference sequence). V lost 1 base, J lost 8 bases, and 8 bases lay in between. Looking up the rest from reference TRBV19 and TRBJ1-4 gives the full variable domain: DGGITQSPKYLFRKEGQNVTLSCEQNLNHDAMYWYRQDPGQGLRLIYYSQIVNDFQKGDIAEGYSVSREKKESFPLTVTSAQKNPTAFYLCASSIGLKEKLFFGSGTQLSVL.

This clone turned up a few times. This rearrangement joins TRBV24-1 to TRBJ2-1; TRBD1 matches at 8 bases. The germline CDR1 and CDR2 sequences are KGHDR and SFDVKD. This CDR3 contains 17 residues. V lost 4 bases, J lost 6 bases, and 13 bases stayed unmatched. The CDR3 sequence is CATSDYRTGLSGNEQFF. CDR3 nucleotides: TGTGCCACCAGTGACTATCGGACAGGGTTAAGCGGCAATGAGCAGTTCTTC.

V and J are TRBV6-5 and TRBJ1-1, with TRBD1 as a possible D gene (6 bases). The CDR3 extends over 13 amino acids. Trimming shortened V by 7 bases and J by 8 bases, and 17 bases separated the two germline ends. Germline lookup yields CDR1 MNHEY and CDR2 SVGAGI. The CDR3: CASNPSGDREAFF. DNA of the CDR3: TGTGCCAGCAATCCCTCAGGCGACAGGGAAGCTTTCTTT.

This clone was seen only a few times. The chain has TRBV6-6 and TRBJ2-2; the match to TRBD1 covers 10 bases. The CDR3 extends over 14 amino acids. Unmatched junction bases numbered 9, after V lost 10 bases and J lost 7 bases. CDR1 MNHNY and CDR2 SVGAGI come from the germline V gene (reference sequence). In nucleotides, the CDR3 is TGTGCCACACGGGACAGGGGAGGGATCGGGGAGCTGTTTTTT. It yields the protein CATRDRGGIGELFF.

J is TRBJ1-1 and V is TRBV2; TRBD1 is a possible D gene (6 bases). The CDR3 runs 13 residues. Trimming took off 4 bases at V and 0 bases at J, with 6 bases between the two ends. Germline CDR1 SNHLY, CDR2 FYNNEI. This CDR3 is CASSGQVNTEAFF. For the CDR3, the DNA is TGTGCCAGCAGTGGACAGGTGAACACTGAAGCTTTCTTT.

The chain couples TRBV9 to TRBJ1-4; 7 bases agree with TRBD1. V lost 4 bases to trimming and J lost 3 bases; unmatched junction nucleotides: 15. The CDR3 extends over 18 amino acids. Germline CDR1 is SGDLS and CDR2 is YYNGEE. This CDR3 is CASSPRQGSPEANEKLFF. In DNA form, the CDR3 reads TGTGCCAGCAGCCCTCGACAGGGATCTCCCGAGGCTAATGAAAAACTGTTTTTT.

The chain employs TRBV7-9 and TRBJ1-5, with D tentatively TRBD1 (5 bases). This CDR3 is built from 14 residues. V lost 4 bases and J 3 bases, leaving 10 bases between the germline ends. CDR1 SEHNR and CDR2 FQNEAQ come from the germline V gene (reference sequence). Here the CDR3 DNA reads TGTGCCAGCAGCTCAGACAGTGACAATCAGCCCCAGCATTTT. Protein sequence: CASSSDSDNQPQHF.